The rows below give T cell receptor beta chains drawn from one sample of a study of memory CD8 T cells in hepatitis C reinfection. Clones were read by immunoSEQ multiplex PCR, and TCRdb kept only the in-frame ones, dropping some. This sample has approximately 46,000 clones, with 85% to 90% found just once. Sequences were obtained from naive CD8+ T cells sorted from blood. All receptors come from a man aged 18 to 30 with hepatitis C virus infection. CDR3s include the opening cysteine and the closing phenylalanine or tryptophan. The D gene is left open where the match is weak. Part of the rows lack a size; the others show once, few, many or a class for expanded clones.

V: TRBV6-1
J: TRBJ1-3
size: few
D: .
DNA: TGTGCCAGCAGTCAAGAGGAGGGGCCACACTCTGGAAACACCATATATTTT
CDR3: CASSQEEGPHSGNTIYF

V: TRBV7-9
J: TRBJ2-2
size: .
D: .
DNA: TGTGCCAGCAGCGTACAGGGGAACACCGGGGAGCTGTTTTTT
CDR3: CASSVQGNTGELFF

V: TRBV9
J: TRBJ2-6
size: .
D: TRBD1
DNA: TGTGCCAGCAGCGTTGGGACAGTCGGGCTAAGTGGGGCCAACGTCCTGACTTTC
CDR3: CASSVGTVGLSGANVLTF

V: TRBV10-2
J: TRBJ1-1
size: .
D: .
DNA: TGCGCCAGCAACTCAGGGGACACTGAAGCTTTCTTT
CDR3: CASNSGDTEAFF

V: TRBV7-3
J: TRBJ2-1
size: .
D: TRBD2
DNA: TGTGCCAGCAGCTTATTGGGACTAGCGGGAGAGCCCAGCTCCTACAATGAGCAGTTCTTC
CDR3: CASSLLGLAGEPSSYNEQFF

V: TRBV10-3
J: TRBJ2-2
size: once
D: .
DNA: TGTGCCATCAGTGATGCGGGCGTCGCTACCCCGAACACCGGGGAGCTGTTTTTT
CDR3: CAISDAGVATPNTGELFF

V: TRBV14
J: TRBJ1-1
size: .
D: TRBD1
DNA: TGTGCCAGCAGCCACAAGACAGGGGGCACGAACACTGAAGCTTTCTTT
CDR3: CASSHKTGGTNTEAFF

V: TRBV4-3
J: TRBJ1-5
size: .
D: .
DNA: TGCGCCAGCAGCCAAGATAGGGGTCAGCCCCAGCATTTT
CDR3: CASSQDRGQPQHF

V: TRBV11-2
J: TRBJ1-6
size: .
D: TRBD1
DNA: TGTGCCAGCAGCTTAGAGGCCGTGGGACAGACAAATTCACCCCTCCACTTT
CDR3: CASSLEAVGQTNSPLHF

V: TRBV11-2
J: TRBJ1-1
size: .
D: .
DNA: TGTGCCAGCAGCTTGCGTGTGACAGGTGAAGCTTTCTTT
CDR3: CASSLRVTGEAFF

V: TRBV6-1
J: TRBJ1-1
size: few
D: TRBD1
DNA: TGTGCCAGCAGTGAAGAACAGGGGGCGATCACTGAAGCTTTCTTT
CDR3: CASSEEQGAITEAFF

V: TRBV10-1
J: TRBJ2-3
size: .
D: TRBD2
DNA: TGCGCCAGCAGTGAGTCGGGACTAGCCACCCCGGATACGCAGTATTTT
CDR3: CASSESGLATPDTQYF

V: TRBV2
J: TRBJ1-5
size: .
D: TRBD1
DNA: TGTGCCAGCTCTAACATTCCCTGGGACAGCGATAGCAATCAGCCCCAGCATTTT
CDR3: CASSNIPWDSDSNQPQHF

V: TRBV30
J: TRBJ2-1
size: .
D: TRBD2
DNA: TGTGCCTGCCAAGCGGGGGGGCTCTACAATGAGCAGTTCTTC
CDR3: CACQAGGLYNEQFF

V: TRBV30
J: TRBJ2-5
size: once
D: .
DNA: TGTGCCTGGATTGGGGCCAACTCAGAGACCCAGTACTTC
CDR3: CAWIGANSETQYF

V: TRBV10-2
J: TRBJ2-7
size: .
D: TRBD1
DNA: TGCGCCAGCAGTGAGAATAAAAGGACAGGTGGTTACGAGCAGTACTTC
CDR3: CASSENKRTGGYEQYF

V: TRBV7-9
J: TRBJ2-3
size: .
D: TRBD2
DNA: TGTGCCAGCAGCCACGGACTAGCGGGCCCCACAGATACGCAGTATTTT
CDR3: CASSHGLAGPTDTQYF

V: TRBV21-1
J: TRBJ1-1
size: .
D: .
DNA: TGTGCCAGCAGCCATAAAGTAGCCCCCACGAACACTGAAGCTTTCTTT
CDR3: CASSHKVAPTNTEAFF

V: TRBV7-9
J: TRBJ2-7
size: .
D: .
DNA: TGTGCCAGCAGCTCACGGACAGCCTACGAGCAGTACTTC
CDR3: CASSSRTAYEQYF

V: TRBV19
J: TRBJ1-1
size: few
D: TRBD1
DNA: TGTGCCAGTACCCCCGGGACAGGGGGCTTTGAAGCTTTCTTT
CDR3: CASTPGTGGFEAFF

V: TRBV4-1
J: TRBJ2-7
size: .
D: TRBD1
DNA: TGCGCCAGCAGCCAAGGGACAGGGTCCTCCTACGAGCAGTACTTC
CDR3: CASSQGTGSSYEQYF

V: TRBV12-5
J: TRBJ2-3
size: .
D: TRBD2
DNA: TGTGCTAGTGGTTTGGTTGGGTTAGCGGGGACCTTAGGTGATACGCAGTATTTT
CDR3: CASGLVGLAGTLGDTQYF

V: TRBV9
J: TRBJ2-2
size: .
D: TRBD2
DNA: TGTGCCAGCAGCTTTACTAGCGGGGGCTCGAACACCGGGGAGCTGTTTTTT
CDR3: CASSFTSGGSNTGELFF

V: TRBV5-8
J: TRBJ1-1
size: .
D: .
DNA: TGTGCCAGCAGCTTGGGTTCCACAGCCACTGAAGCTTTCTTT
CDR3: CASSLGSTATEAFF

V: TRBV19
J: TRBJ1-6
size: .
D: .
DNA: TGTGCCAGTACCCACGGGTTGTTTAATTCACCCCTCCACTTT
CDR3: CASTHGLFNSPLHF

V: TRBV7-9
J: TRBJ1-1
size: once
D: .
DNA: TGTGCCAGCAGCCCTCCGGGGTATACTGAAGCTTTCTTT
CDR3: CASSPPGYTEAFF

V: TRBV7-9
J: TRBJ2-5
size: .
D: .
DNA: TGTGCCAGCAGCCCCCGGGGGGCGGAGAACCAAGAGACCCAGTACTTC
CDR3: CASSPRGAENQETQYF

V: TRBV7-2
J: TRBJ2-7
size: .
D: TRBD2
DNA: TGTGCCAGCAGCTCGAGACTAGCGGGAGTATACGAGCAGTACTTC
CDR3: CASSSRLAGVYEQYF

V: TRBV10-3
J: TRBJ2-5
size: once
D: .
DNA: TGTGCCATCAGTGAGTCGTTGGAGGGAGCTTTACAAGAGACCCAGTACTTC
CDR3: CAISESLEGALQETQYF

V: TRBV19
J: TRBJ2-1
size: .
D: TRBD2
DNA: TGTGCCAGTAGCGTAGCGGGACCTCCCAATGAGCAGTTCTTC
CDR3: CASSVAGPPNEQFF

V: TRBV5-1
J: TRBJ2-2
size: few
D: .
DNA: TGCGCCAGCAGCTACCGGGGGAACACCGGGGAGCTGTTTTTT
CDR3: CASSYRGNTGELFF

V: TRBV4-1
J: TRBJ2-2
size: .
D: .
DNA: TGCGCCAGCAGCCAAGACCATCCCTCGGGGGCCGGGGAGCTGTTTTTT
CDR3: CASSQDHPSGAGELFF

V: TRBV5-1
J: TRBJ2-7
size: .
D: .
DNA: TGCGCCAGCAGCTTGGACAGGGCTACTGTCGGACCCTACGAGCAGTACTTC
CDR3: CASSLDRATVGPYEQYF

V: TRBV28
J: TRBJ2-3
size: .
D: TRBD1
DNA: TGTGCCAGCAGTCAGGCGGACCAGGGGGGCACAGATACGCAGTATTTT
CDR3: CASSQADQGGTDTQYF

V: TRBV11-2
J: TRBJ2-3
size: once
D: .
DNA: TGTGCCAGCAGTTCGGATACGCAGTATTTT
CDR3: CASSSDTQYF

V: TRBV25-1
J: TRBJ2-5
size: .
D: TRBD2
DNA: TGTGCCAGCAGTGAAGGGGGGACTAGGTACCAAGAGACCCAGTACTTC
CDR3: CASSEGGTRYQETQYF

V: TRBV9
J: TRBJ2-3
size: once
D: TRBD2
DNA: TGTGCCAGCAGCGTAGATCCTAGCGGGCGCACAGATACGCAGTATTTT
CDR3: CASSVDPSGRTDTQYF

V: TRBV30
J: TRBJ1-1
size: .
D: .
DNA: TGTGCCGTACAACAGGGTTCGAACACTGAAGCTTTCTTT
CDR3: CAVQQGSNTEAFF

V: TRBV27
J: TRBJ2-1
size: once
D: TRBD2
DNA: TGTGCCAGCAGTTCACTCCTCCTAGCGGACTACAATGAGCAGTTCTTC
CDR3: CASSSLLLADYNEQFF

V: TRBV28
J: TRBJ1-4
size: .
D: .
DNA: TGTGCCAGCAGCGGGGGGGGCAGGAGAGGAGAAAAACTGTTTTTT
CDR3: CASSGGGRRGEKLFF

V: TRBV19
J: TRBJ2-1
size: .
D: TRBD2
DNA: TGTGCCAGTAGTATATCCAGCGGGGGGGCAGATGAGCAGTTCTTC
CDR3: CASSISSGGADEQFF

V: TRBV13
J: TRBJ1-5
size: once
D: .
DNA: TGTGCCAGCAGCTTCTTCCCAGGGCAGCCCCAGCATTTT
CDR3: CASSFFPGQPQHF

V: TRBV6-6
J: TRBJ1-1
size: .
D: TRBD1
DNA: TGTGCCCTGACGGGACAGGGTTTAAACACTGAAGCTTTCTTT
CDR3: CALTGQGLNTEAFF

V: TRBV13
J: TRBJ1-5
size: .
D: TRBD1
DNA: TGTGCCAGCAGCCACGGACAGGGCGGCCAGCCCCAGCATTTT
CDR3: CASSHGQGGQPQHF

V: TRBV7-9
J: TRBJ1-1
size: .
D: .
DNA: TGTGCCAGCAGCTTATCTGGCAGGGCAGCTGAAGCTTTCTTT
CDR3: CASSLSGRAAEAFF

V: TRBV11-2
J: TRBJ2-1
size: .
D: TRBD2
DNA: TGTGCCAGCAGCCAGGGACTAGCGGGTCTCAATGAGCAGTTCTTC
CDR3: CASSQGLAGLNEQFF

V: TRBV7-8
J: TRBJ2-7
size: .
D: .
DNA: TGTGCCAGCAGCTTACGAGGGGGGAGGGACGAGCAGTACTTC
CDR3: CASSLRGGRDEQYF

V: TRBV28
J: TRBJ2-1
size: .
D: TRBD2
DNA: TGTGCCAGCAGTTTTTGGCGGGAGGGCCACAATGAGCAGTTCTTC
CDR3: CASSFWREGHNEQFF

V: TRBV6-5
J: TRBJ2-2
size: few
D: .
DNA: TGTGCCAGCAGTTACGGGACTCAAAACACCGGGGAGCTGTTTTTT
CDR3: CASSYGTQNTGELFF

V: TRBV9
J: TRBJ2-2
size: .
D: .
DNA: TGTGCCAGCAGCGTAGGACAGACGAGCACCGGGGAGCTGTTTTTT
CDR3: CASSVGQTSTGELFF

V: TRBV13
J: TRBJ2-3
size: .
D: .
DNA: TGTGCCAGCAGCTTAAGGACCCGACTAGGTACAGATACGCAGTATTTT
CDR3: CASSLRTRLGTDTQYF

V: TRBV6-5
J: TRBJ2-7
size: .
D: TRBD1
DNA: TGTGCCAGCAGTTCCGGGACAGGGAAAGGCGAGCAGTACTTC
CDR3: CASSSGTGKGEQYF

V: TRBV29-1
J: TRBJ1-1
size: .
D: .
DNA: TGCAGCGTGACACAGAACACTGAAGCTTTCTTT
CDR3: CSVTQNTEAFF

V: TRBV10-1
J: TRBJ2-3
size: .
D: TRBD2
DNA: TGCGCCAGCAGTGAGTGGAGGACTAGCGGGGGGACCGGAGATACGCAGTATTTT
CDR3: CASSEWRTSGGTGDTQYF

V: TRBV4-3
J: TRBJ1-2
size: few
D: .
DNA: TGCGCCAGCAGCCAAGCGAGACAGGACGTCGGGGGCTACACCTTC
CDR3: CASSQARQDVGGYTF

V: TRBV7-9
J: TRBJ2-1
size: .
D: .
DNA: TGTGCCAGCAGCACCGGGACCTACAATGAGCAGTTCTTC
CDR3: CASSTGTYNEQFF

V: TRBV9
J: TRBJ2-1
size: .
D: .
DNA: TGTGCCAGCAGCGCTGGACTAGGGGGCAATGAGCAGTTCTTC
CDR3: CASSAGLGGNEQFF